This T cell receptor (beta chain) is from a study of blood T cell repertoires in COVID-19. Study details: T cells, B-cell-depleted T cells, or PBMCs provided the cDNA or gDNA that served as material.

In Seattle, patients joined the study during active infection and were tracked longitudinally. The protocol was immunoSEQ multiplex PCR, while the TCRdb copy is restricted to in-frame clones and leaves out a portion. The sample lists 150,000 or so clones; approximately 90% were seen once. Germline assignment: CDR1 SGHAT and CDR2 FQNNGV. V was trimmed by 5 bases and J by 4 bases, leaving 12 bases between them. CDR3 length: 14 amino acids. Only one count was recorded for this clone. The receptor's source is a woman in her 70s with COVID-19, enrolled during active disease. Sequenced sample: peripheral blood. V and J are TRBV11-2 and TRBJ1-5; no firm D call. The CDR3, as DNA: TGTGCCAGCAGCCTATCCCAGGCGAATCAGCCCCAGCATTTT. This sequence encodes CASSLSQANQPQHF.